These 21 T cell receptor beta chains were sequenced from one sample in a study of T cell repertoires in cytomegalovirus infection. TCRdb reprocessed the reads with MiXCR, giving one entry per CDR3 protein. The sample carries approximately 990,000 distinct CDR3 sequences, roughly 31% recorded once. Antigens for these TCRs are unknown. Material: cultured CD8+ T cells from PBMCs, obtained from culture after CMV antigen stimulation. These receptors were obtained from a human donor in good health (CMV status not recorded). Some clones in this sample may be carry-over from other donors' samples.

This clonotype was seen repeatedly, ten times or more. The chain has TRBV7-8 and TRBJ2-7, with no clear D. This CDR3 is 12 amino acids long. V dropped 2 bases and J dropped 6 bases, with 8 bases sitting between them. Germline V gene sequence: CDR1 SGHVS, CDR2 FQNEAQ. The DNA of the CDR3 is TGTGCCAGCAGCTTAAGTTCGGGCGAGCAGTACTTC. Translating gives CASSLSSGEQYF.

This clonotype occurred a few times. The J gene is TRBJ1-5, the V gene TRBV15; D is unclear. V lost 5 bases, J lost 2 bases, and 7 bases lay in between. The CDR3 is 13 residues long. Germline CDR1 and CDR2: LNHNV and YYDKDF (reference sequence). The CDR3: CATSSGRNQPQHF. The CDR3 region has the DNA TGTGCCACCAGCTCCGGGCGCAATCAGCCCCAGCATTTT.

The CDR3 nucleotides are TGTGCCAGCAGCTTGGAGTTTCAGGGGGACTCCACAGATACGCAGTATTTT. This encodes CASSLEFQGDSTDTQYF. The chain employs TRBV5-4 and TRBJ2-3, with a possible D match to TRBD1 (7 bases). V lost 0 bases and J lost 2, with 16 bases in between. The CDR3 extends over 17 amino acids. Germline CDR1 is SGHNT and CDR2 is YYREEE (reference sequence).

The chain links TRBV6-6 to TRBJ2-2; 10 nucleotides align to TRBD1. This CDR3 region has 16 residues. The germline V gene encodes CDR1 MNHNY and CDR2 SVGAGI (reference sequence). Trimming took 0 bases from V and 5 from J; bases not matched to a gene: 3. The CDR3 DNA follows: TGTGCCAGCAGTTACTCGACAGGGGGCGAAACCGGGGAGCTGTTTTTT. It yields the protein CASSYSTGGETGELFF.

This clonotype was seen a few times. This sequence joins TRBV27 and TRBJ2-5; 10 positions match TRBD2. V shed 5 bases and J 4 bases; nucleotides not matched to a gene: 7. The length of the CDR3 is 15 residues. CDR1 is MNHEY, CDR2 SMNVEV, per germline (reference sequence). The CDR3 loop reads CASSPRERGGETQYF. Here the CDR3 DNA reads TGTGCCAGCAGTCCGCGCGAGCGGGGGGGAGAGACCCAGTACTTC.

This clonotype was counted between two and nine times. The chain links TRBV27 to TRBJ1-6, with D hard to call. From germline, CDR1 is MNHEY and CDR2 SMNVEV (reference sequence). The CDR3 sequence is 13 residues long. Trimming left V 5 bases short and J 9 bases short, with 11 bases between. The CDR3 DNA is TGTGCCAGCAGTCCCCTATGGGTTTCACCCCTCCACTTT. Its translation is CASSPLWVSPLHF.

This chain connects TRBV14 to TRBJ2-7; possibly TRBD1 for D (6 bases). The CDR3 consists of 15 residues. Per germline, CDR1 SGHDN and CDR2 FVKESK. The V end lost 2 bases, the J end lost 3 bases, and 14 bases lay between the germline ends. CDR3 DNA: TGTGCCAGCAGCCAATTCAATGCAGGGGACTACGAGCAGTACTTC. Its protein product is CASSQFNAGDYEQYF.

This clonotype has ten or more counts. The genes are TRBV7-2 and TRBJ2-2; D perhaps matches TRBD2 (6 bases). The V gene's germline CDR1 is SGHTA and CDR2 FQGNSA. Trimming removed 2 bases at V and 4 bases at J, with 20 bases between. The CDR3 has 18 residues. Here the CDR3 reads CASSLRDFIPASTGELFF. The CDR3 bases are TGTGCCAGCAGCTTACGGGACTTCATTCCCGCGTCCACCGGGGAGCTGTTTTTT.

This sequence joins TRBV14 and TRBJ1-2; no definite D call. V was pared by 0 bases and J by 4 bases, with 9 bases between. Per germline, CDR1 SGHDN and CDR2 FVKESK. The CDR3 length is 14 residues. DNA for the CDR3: TGTGCCAGCAGCCAAGATCGCCCCTTCTATGGCTACACCTTC. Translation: CASSQDRPFYGYTF.

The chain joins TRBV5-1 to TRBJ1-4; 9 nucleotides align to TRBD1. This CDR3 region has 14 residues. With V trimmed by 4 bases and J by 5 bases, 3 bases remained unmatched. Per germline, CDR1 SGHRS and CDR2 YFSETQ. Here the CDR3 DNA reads TGCGCCAGCAGCCACGGGACAGGGAATGAAAAACTGTTTTTT. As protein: CASSHGTGNEKLFF. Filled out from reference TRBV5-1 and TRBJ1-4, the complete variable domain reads KAGVTQTPRYLIKTRGQQVTLSCSPISGHRSVSWYQQTPGQGLQFLFEYFSETQRNKGNFPGRFSGRQFSNSRSEMNVSTLELGDSALYLCASSHGTGNEKLFFGSGTQLSVL.

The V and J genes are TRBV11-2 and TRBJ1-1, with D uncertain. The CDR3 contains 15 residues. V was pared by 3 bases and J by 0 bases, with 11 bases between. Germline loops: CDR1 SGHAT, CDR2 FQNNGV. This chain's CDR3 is CASSFEEFMNTEAFF. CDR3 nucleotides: TGTGCCAGCAGCTTTGAAGAGTTCATGAACACTGAAGCTTTCTTT.

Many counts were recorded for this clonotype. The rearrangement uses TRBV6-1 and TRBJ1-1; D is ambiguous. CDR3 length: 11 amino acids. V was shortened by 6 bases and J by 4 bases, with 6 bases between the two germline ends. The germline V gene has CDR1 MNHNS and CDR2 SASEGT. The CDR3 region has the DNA TGTGCCAGCAGAGGCGTCACTGAAGCTTTCTTT. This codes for CASRGVTEAFF.

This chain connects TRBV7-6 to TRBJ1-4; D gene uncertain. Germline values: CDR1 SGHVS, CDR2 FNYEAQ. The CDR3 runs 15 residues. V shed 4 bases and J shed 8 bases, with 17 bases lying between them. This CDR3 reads CASSSPSRAREKLFF. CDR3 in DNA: TGTGCCAGCAGCTCACCCTCTAGGGCCCGCGAAAAACTGTTTTTT.

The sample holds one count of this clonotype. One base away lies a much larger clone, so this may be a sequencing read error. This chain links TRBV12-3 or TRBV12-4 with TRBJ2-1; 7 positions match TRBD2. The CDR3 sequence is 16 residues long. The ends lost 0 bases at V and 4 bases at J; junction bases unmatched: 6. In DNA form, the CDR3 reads TGTGCCAGCAGTTTAGCCTCCTCGGGAGGATACAATGAGCAGTTCTTC. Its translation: CASSLASSGGYNEQFF.

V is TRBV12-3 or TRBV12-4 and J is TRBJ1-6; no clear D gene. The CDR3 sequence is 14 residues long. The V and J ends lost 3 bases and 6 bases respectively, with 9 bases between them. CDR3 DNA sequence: TGTGCCAGCAGTTTTCGGGGTTTTAATTCACCCCTCCACTTT. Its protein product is CASSFRGFNSPLHF.

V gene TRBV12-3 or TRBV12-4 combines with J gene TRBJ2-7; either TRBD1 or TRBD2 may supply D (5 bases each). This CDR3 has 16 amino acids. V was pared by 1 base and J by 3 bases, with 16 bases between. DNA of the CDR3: TGTGCCAGCAGTTTAGAAGGGACCGTCCGATTCTACGAGCAGTACTTC. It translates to CASSLEGTVRFYEQYF.

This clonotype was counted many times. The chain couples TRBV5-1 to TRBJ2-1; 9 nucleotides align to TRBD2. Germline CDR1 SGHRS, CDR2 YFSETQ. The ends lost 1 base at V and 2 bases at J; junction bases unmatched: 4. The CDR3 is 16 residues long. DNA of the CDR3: TGCGCCAGCAGCTTGTTGGCTAGCGGGGCCTACAATGAGCAGTTCTTC. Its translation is CASSLLASGAYNEQFF.

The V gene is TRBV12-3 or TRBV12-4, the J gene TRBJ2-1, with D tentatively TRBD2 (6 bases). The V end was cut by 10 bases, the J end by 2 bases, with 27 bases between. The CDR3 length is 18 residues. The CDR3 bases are TGTGCCATTTATTATAAGGGGATAGCGGTCCCTACCTACAATGAGCAGTTCTTC. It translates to CAIYYKGIAVPTYNEQFF.

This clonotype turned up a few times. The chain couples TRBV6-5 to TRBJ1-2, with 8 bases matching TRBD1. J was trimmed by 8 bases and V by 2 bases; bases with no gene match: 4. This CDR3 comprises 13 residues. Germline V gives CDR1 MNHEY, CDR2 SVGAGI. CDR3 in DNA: TGTGCCAGCAGTTACCCGACAGGGGAAGGCTACACCTTC. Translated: CASSYPTGEGYTF.

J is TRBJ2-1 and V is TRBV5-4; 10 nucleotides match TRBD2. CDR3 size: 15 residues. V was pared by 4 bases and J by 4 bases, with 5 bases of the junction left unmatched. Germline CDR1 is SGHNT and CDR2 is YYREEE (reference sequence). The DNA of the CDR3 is TGTGCCAGCAGCATCGGACTAGCGGCATACAATGAGCAGTTCTTC. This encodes CASSIGLAAYNEQFF.

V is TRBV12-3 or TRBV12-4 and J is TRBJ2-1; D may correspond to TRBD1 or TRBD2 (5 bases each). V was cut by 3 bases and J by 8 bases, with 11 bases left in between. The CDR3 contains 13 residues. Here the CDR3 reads CASSLRGAYEQFF. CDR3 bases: TGTGCCAGCAGTTTGCGAGGGGCATATGAGCAGTTCTTC.